This T cell receptor beta chain comes out of a study of vaccination effects on CD4 cells after COVID-19. For this clone: Antigen specificity is unknown.

The V gene's germline CDR1 is SEHNR and CDR2 FQNEAQ (reference sequence). The CDR3 is made up of 12 amino acids. Trimming took off 5 bases at V and 6 bases at J, with 10 bases between the two ends. TCRdb's copy holds only in-frame clones and misses some; the assay was immunoSEQ multiplex PCR. This sample has around 50,000 clones, with 76% found just once. Before sequencing took place, the ViraFEST assay used viral peptide pools to expand antigen-specific CD4+ T cells. After less than 11 days in culture, the CD4+ T cells were isolated. SARS-CoV-2 infected the person between March and December 2020, as confirmed by PCR. An HIV-1 Nef peptide pool was the negative control culture. Study-level findings and limits: Late post-vaccination, clones induced by infection and those induced by vaccine underwent marked clonal contraction.

The V call is TRBV7-9, the J call TRBJ1-1; D call uncertain. The clonotype originates from a human donor who had a prior SARS-CoV-2 infection. The sample was CD4+ T cells from PBMCs cultured with HIV peptides, taken before COVID-19 vaccination. Specified subset: HIV-1 Nef peptide pool negative control/reference culture. Written as DNA, the CDR3 is TGTGCCAGCAGCGACTACTGGGCTGAAGCTTTCTTT. It yields the protein CASSDYWAEAFF.